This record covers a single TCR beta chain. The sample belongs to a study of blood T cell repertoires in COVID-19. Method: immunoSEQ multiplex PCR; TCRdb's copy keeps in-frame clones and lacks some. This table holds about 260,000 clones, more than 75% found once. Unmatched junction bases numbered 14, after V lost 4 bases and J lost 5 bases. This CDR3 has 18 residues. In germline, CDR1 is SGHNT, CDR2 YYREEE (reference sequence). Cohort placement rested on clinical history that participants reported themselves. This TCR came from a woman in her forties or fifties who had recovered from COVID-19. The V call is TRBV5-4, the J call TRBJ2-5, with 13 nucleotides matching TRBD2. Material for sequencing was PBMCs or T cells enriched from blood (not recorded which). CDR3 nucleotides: TGTGCCAGCAGCGACGGGACTAGCGGGGTAGGGGCTCAGGAGACCCAGTACTTC. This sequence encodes CASSDGTSGVGAQETQYF.